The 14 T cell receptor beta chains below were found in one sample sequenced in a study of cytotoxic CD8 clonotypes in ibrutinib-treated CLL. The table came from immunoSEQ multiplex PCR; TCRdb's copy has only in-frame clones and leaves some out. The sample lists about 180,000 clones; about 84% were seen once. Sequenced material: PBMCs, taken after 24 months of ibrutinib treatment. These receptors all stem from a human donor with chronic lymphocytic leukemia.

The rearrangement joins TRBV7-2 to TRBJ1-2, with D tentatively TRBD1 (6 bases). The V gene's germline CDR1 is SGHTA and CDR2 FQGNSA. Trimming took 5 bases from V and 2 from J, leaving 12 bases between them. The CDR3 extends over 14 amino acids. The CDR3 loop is CASSRQGGNYGYTF. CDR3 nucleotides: TGTGCCAGCAGCCGACAAGGGGGGAACTATGGCTACACCTTC.

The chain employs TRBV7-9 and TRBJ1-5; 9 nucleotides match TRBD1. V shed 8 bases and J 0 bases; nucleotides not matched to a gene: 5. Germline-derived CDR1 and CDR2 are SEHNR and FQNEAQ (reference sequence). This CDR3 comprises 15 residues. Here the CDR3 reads CASDWGQGSNQPQHF. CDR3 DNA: TGTGCCAGCGACTGGGGACAGGGTAGCAATCAGCCCCAGCATTTT.

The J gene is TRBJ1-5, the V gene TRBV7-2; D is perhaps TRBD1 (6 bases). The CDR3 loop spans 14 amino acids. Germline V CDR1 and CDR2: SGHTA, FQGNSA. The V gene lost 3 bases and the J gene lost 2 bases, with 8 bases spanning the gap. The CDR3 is CASSFGGRNQPQHF. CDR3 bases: TGTGCCAGCAGCTTCGGGGGGCGCAATCAGCCCCAGCATTTT.

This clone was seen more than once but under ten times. The CDR3 sequence: CASSFRSTEAFF. The CDR3 DNA sequence: TGTGCCAGCAGCTTCCGGAGCACTGAAGCTTTCTTT. The rearrangement joins TRBV7-9 to TRBJ1-1; unclear D gene. The V end lost 3 bases, the J end lost 4 bases, and 6 bases lay between the germline ends. The CDR3 loop spans 12 amino acids. Per germline, CDR1 SEHNR and CDR2 FQNEAQ (reference sequence).

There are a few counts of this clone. The CDR3 loop is CASSFGGDYGYTF. DNA of the CDR3: TGTGCCAGCAGCTTCGGGGGGGACTATGGCTACACCTTC. The rearrangement uses TRBV7-6 and TRBJ1-2; the D gene is possibly TRBD1 (5 bases). This CDR3 spans 13 amino acids. The germline gives CDR1 SGHVS, CDR2 FNYEAQ. V was trimmed by 3 bases and J by 3 bases, leaving 8 bases between them.

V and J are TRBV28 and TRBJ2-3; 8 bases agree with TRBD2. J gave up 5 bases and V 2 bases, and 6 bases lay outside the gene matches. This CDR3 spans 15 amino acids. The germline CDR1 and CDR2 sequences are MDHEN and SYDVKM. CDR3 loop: CASSLRASGLDTQYF. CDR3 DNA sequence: TGTGCCAGCAGTTTAAGGGCTAGCGGGTTAGATACGCAGTATTTT.

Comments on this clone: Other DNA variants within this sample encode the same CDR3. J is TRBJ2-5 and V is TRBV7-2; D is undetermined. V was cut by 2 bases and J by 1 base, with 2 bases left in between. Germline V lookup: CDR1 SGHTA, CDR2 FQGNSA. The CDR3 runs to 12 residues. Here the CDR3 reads CASSLTQETQYF. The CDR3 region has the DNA TGTGCCAGCAGCTTAACCCAAGAGACCCAGTACTTC.

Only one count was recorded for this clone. The CDR3 sequence is CASSLATGPDEQYF. CDR3 nucleotides: TGCGCCAGCAGCTTGGCCACGGGCCCGGACGAGCAGTACTTC. The rearrangement joins TRBV5-1 to TRBJ2-7; no reliable D call. This CDR3 has 14 amino acids. The V and J ends lost 0 bases and 5 bases respectively, with 12 bases between them. Per the germline V gene, CDR1 is SGHRS and CDR2 is YFSETQ. The full variable domain, in which reference TRBV5-1 and TRBJ2-7 provide the parts outside the CDR3, is KAGVTQTPRYLIKTRGQQVTLSCSPISGHRSVSWYQQTPGQGLQFLFEYFSETQRNKGNFPGRFSGRQFSNSRSEMNVSTLELGDSALYLCASSLATGPDEQYFGPGTRLTVT.

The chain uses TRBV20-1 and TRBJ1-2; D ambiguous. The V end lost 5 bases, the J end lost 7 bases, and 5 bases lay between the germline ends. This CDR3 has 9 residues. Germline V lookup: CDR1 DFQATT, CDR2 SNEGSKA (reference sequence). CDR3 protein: CSALGGYTF. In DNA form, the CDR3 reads TGCAGTGCTTTAGGTGGCTACACCTTC.

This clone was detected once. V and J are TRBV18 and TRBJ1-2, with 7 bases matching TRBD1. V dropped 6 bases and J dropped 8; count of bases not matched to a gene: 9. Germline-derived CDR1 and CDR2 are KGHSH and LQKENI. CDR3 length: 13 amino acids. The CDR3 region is CASSPDRAEGYTF. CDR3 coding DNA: TGTGCCAGCTCTCCAGACAGGGCGGAAGGCTACACCTTC.

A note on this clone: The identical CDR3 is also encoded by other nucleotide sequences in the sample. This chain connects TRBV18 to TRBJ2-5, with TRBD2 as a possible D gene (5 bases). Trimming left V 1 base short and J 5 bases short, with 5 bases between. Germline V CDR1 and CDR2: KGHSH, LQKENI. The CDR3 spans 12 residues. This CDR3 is CASSPRGETQYF. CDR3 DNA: TGTGCCAGCTCACCACGCGGGGAGACCCAGTACTTC.

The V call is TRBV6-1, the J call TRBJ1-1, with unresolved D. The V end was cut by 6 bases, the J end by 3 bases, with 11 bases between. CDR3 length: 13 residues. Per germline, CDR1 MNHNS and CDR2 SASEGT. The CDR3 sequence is CASRDRGYTEAFF. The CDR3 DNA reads TGTGCCAGCAGGGATCGAGGGTACACTGAAGCTTTCTTT.

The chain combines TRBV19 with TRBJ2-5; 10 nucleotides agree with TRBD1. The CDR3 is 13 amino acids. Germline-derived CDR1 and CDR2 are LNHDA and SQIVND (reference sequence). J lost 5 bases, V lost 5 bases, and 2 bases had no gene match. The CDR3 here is CASSDRGRETQYF. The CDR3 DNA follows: TGTGCCAGTAGTGACAGGGGGCGTGAGACCCAGTACTTC.

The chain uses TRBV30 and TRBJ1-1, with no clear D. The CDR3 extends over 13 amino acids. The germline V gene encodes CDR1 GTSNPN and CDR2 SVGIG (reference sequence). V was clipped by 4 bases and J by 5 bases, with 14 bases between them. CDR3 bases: TGTGCCTGGAATAATAAAGGGCGGACTGAAGCTTTCTTT. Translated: CAWNNKGRTEAFF.